The 9 T cell receptor beta chains below all came from one sample that was sequenced in a study of PD-L1 blockade in urothelial cancer. The protocol was immunoSEQ multiplex PCR, while the TCRdb copy is restricted to in-frame clones and leaves out a portion. The table lists 35,000 to 45,000 clones, 82% of them singletons. The time point is: pretreatment peripheral blood. The sample consisted of PBMCs, taken around atezolizumab (anti-PD-L1) treatment. All receptors derive from a man between 60 and 70 years old with urothelial cancer.

This chain connects TRBV7-2 to TRBJ2-3; 7 nucleotides agree with TRBD2. With V trimmed by 4 bases and J by 4 bases, 8 bases remained unmatched. The CDR3 extends over 15 amino acids. Germline lookup yields CDR1 SGHTA and CDR2 FQGNSA. The CDR3 spells CASSSPATSPDTQYF. The CDR3 nucleotides are TGTGCCAGCAGCTCACCCGCGACTAGCCCAGATACGCAGTATTTT.

The chain's CDR3 is CASSIGWGGDQPQHF. The CDR3 DNA follows: TGTGCCAGTAGTATAGGATGGGGAGGCGATCAGCCCCAGCATTTT. The rearrangement links TRBV19 to TRBJ1-5; the D is unclear. The CDR3 consists of 15 residues. Trimming shortened V by 1 base and J by 5 bases, and 12 bases separated the two germline ends. From germline, CDR1 is LNHDA and CDR2 SQIVND (reference sequence). The full variable domain, rest sourced from reference TRBV19 and TRBJ1-5, is DGGITQSPKYLFRKEGQNVTLSCEQNLNHDAMYWYRQDPGQGLRLIYYSQIVNDFQKGDIAEGYSVSREKKESFPLTVTSAQKNPTAFYLCASSIGWGGDQPQHFGDGTRLSIL.

The genes are TRBV27 and TRBJ1-3; D might be TRBD1 (6 bases). V was pared by 5 bases and J by 0 bases, with 14 bases between. Germline loops: CDR1 MNHEY, CDR2 SMNVEV (reference sequence). The CDR3 spans 16 residues. CDR3: CASSPRDRTSGNTIYF. The CDR3 DNA follows: TGTGCCAGCAGTCCCCGTGACAGGACCTCTGGAAACACCATATATTTT.

The sample holds a few counts of this clone. V is TRBV7-9 and J is TRBJ1-6; perhaps TRBD1 as D (6 bases). The V gene lost 5 bases and the J gene lost 6 bases, with 11 bases spanning the gap. Germline CDR1 and CDR2: SEHNR and FQNEAQ (reference sequence). The CDR3 extends over 14 amino acids. In nucleotides, the CDR3 is TGTGCCAGCAGCGGGGACATCCTTAATTCACCCCTCCACTTT. It is translated as CASSGDILNSPLHF.

The CDR3 DNA reads as TGTGCCTGGAGTGTAGGGGTTAACGGGTACACTGAAGCTTTCTTT. It encodes CAWSVGVNGYTEAFF. J is TRBJ1-1 and V is TRBV30, with D perhaps matching TRBD1 (5 bases). V dropped 0 bases and J dropped 3 bases, with 14 bases sitting between them. Germline values: CDR1 GTSNPN, CDR2 SVGIG (reference sequence). The CDR3 consists of 15 residues.

The sample holds one count of this clone. The rearrangement links TRBV28 to TRBJ1-2; a possible D gene is TRBD1 (5 bases). This CDR3 has 11 residues. V gave up 5 bases and J gave up 7 bases, with 8 bases separating them. The germline V gene encodes CDR1 MDHEN and CDR2 SYDVKM. This CDR3 reads CASSIRGGYTF. In nucleotides, the CDR3 is TGTGCCAGCAGTATTAGGGGTGGCTACACCTTC.

CDR3 protein: CASSLGTSGGAGETQYF. CDR3 in DNA: TGTGCCAGCAGCTTAGGGACTAGCGGGGGGGCCGGGGAGACCCAGTACTTC. The V call is TRBV7-3, the J call TRBJ2-5; 16 bases match TRBD2. Germline V CDR1 and CDR2: SGHTA, FQGTGA. This CDR3 region has 17 residues. V gave up 2 bases and J gave up 5 bases; unmatched junction bases: 5.

This chain links TRBV10-3 with TRBJ2-2; tentative D call: TRBD1 (5 bases). V lost 3 bases and J lost 3, with 8 bases in between. The CDR3 is made up of 14 amino acids. Germline V gene lookup returns CDR1 ENHRY and CDR2 SYGVKD. The CDR3 loop reads CAISDRADTGELFF. The CDR3 bases are TGTGCCATCAGTGACAGGGCCGACACCGGGGAGCTGTTTTTT.

This clone was seen more than once but under ten times. The chain joins TRBV6-5 to TRBJ1-2; D perhaps matches TRBD1 (5 bases). V dropped 5 bases and J dropped 3 bases, with 10 bases sitting between them. Germline lookup yields CDR1 MNHEY and CDR2 SVGAGI. There are 13 residues in the CDR3. This chain's CDR3 is CASSSRAHYGYTF. DNA of the CDR3: TGTGCCAGCAGTAGCAGGGCCCACTATGGCTACACCTTC.